This record covers a single T cell receptor (beta chain). Compared with germline, one end of the junction differs, possibly owing to a read error. This sample is drawn from a study of CD8+ T cells in alopecia areata. The wider study: Percent affected scalp area, the SALT score, rated treated patients' severity.

Treatment noted: oral pan-JAK inhibitor, 5-10 mg twice daily. Researchers picked out CD4+ and CD8+ T cells from PBMCs by sorting. Germline V CDR1 and CDR2: SSHAT, FNYEAQ (reference sequence). This CDR3 has 13 residues. Investigators isolated RNA and reverse transcribed it into cDNA to act as the sequencing template. TCRdb's copy holds only in-frame clones and misses some; the assay was immunoSEQ multiplex PCR. The sample includes more than 200,000 clones, 64% of them seen just once. The chain couples TRBV7-7 to TRBJ2-1; D is unclear. The specimen was CD4+ T cells sorted from blood, collected at week 4, from a patient treated with tofacitinib. This clonotype was obtained from a human donor with alopecia areata. This CDR3 reads CASSLEERYDQFF. The CDR3 DNA sequence: TGTGCTAGCAGCTTAGAGGAGAGGTATGACCAGTTCTTC.